The 18 T cell receptor beta chains in this list originate from one sample, sequenced in a study of blood T cell repertoires in COVID-19. Data came from immunoSEQ multiplex PCR; TCRdb stores just in-frame clones and leaves some out. Altogether over 100,000 clones are present, about 82% being singletons, with the ten largest covering roughly 17%. The sample taken for sequencing was peripheral blood. The source of these receptors is a man aged 55 to 69 with active or convalescent COVID-19.

J is TRBJ1-3 and V is TRBV12-2. TRBV12-2 is shown as a pseudogene. There are 16 residues in the CDR3. The CDR3 DNA follows: TGTGCAAGTCGCCGATCAGGGACTACGGTGGGAAACACCATATATTTT. It yields the protein CASRRSGTTVGNTIYF.

This chain links TRBV3-1 (or the pseudogene TRBV3-2) with TRBJ2-3; TRBD2 agrees at 9 bases. Germline CDR1 LGHDT, CDR2 YNNKEL (reference sequence). The V gene end was trimmed by 2 bases and the J gene end by 0 bases; junction bases not matched to a gene: 12. This CDR3 has 19 amino acids. Here the CDR3 reads CASSQNHPGLAPSTDTQYF. The CDR3 DNA follows: TGTGCCAGCAGCCAAAATCATCCGGGACTAGCCCCGAGCACAGATACGCAGTATTTT.

The chain couples TRBV5-1 to TRBJ2-7, with a tentative D call TRBD1 (8 bases). CDR1 is SGHRS and CDR2 is YFSETQ in the germline V gene. CDR3 size: 13 residues. Between the trimmed V and J ends, which lost 3 bases and 7 bases, there was a span of 14 bases. This chain's CDR3 is CASSSTGEGEQYF. The CDR3 DNA reads as TGCGCCAGCAGCTCGACAGGGGAGGGGGAGCAGTACTTC.

The chain has TRBV9 and TRBJ2-3; D might be TRBD2 (7 bases). Germline V gene sequence: CDR1 SGDLS, CDR2 YYNGEE. There are 15 residues in the CDR3. V was shortened by 4 bases and J by 2 bases, with 14 bases between the two germline ends. This CDR3 reads CASSSQRDTTDTQYF. DNA of the CDR3: TGTGCCAGCAGCAGCCAGCGGGACACCACAGATACGCAGTATTTT.

The CDR3 reads CASSSYFRTGGADTEAFF. The DNA for the CDR3 is TGTGCCAGCAGCTCCTATTTTCGGACAGGGGGCGCGGACACTGAAGCTTTCTTT. The genes are TRBV7-9 and TRBJ1-1; 11 nucleotides match TRBD1. The CDR3 is 18 residues long. Germline V CDR1 and CDR2: SEHNR, FQNEAQ (reference sequence). V was pared by 4 bases and J by 3 bases, with 13 bases of the junction left unmatched.

V and J are TRBV30 and TRBJ1-5; D is unclear. The V end was cut by 0 bases, the J end by 6 bases, with 15 bases between. CDR3 length equals 15 residues. Germline values: CDR1 GTSNPN, CDR2 SVGIG (reference sequence). The DNA of the CDR3 is TGTGCCTGGAGTGTAAGAGGGATAGAGGGTCAGCCCCAGCATTTT. Translating gives CAWSVRGIEGQPQHF.

V gene TRBV10-3 combines with J gene TRBJ2-1, with D perhaps matching TRBD2 (6 bases). Germline CDR1 ENHRY, CDR2 SYGVKD. The length of the CDR3 is 15 residues. The V end lost 0 bases, the J end lost 5 bases, and 11 bases lay between the germline ends. The CDR3: CAISESTRRDNEQFF. The DNA of the CDR3 is TGTGCCATCAGTGAGTCGACCCGGAGGGACAATGAGCAGTTCTTC.

This clone was counted a few times. J is TRBJ2-1 and V is TRBV6-2 or TRBV6-3, with 10 bases that match TRBD2. The V gene's germline CDR1 is MNHEY and CDR2 SVGEGT. With V trimmed by 6 bases and J by 15 bases, 11 bases remained unmatched. This CDR3 comprises 13 residues. Here the CDR3 reads CASSRQASGRWFF. In DNA form, the CDR3 reads TGTGCCAGCAGCCGCCAGGCTAGCGGGAGATGGTTCTTC.

J is TRBJ2-1 and V is TRBV18, with D uncertain. V lost 3 bases, J lost 5 bases, and 8 bases lay in between. This CDR3 has 13 amino acids. Germline values: CDR1 KGHSH, CDR2 LQKENI. The CDR3 protein is CASSPLVDNEQFF. In DNA form, the CDR3 reads TGTGCCAGCTCACCCCTAGTGGACAATGAGCAGTTCTTC.

The chain links TRBV6-5 to TRBJ2-2, with D possibly being TRBD2 (5 bases). CDR1 and CDR2 from the germline V gene are MNHEY and SVGAGI. Trimming shortened V by 8 bases and J by 0 bases, and 13 bases separated the two germline ends. The CDR3 has 15 residues. DNA for the CDR3: TGTGCCAGCCACGAGGGTGAATCGAACACCGGGGAGCTGTTTTTT. It specifies CASHEGESNTGELFF.

This clone was seen a handful of times. The chain employs TRBV25-1 and TRBJ2-3; TRBD2 aligns across 7 bases. The CDR3 spans 12 residues. CDR1 and CDR2 from the germline V gene are MGHDK and SYGVNS. Trimming cost V 2 bases and J 10 bases; bases outside gene matches: 3. CDR3 bases: TGTGCCAGCAGTGAAACTAGCGCCCCGCAGTATTTT. Its translation: CASSETSAPQYF.

The chain has TRBV28 and TRBJ2-1; 9 nucleotides align to TRBD2. With 4 bases clipped from V and 9 bases from J, the junction kept 13 bases outside the gene matches. The CDR3 covers 16 residues. Germline values: CDR1 MDHEN, CDR2 SYDVKM. The CDR3 sequence: CASSYTLPGLASEQFF. The CDR3 region has the DNA TGTGCCAGCAGTTATACACTACCGGGACTAGCCAGTGAGCAGTTCTTC. The full variable domain, in which reference TRBV28 and TRBJ2-1 provide the parts outside the CDR3, is DVKVTQSSRYLVKRTGEKVFLECVQDMDHENMFWYRQDPGLGLRLIYFSYDVKMKEKGDIPEGYSVSREKKERFSLILESASTNQTSMYLCASSYTLPGLASEQFFGPGTRLTVL.

This clone was recorded only once. The chain employs TRBV5-1 and TRBJ2-1; TRBD2 aligns across 7 bases. The CDR3 totals 13 residues. The germline gives CDR1 SGHRS, CDR2 YFSETQ. Trimming removed 6 bases from V and 5 bases from J; junction bases left unmatched: 5. The chain's CDR3 is CASTGTTDNEQFF. The CDR3 DNA is TGCGCCAGCACCGGGACTACAGACAATGAGCAGTTCTTC. Combining the CDR3 with reference TRBV5-1 and TRBJ2-1 gives the whole variable domain KAGVTQTPRYLIKTRGQQVTLSCSPISGHRSVSWYQQTPGQGLQFLFEYFSETQRNKGNFPGRFSGRQFSNSRSEMNVSTLELGDSALYLCASTGTTDNEQFFGPGTRLTVL.

The chain uses TRBV6-1 and TRBJ1-1; D is unclear. Germline lookup yields CDR1 MNHNS and CDR2 SASEGT. Trimming took off 6 bases at V and 4 bases at J, with 9 bases between the two ends. The CDR3 is 12 residues long. CDR3 coding DNA: TGTGCCAGCAGCCTACGGGGCACTGAAGCTTTCTTT. It specifies CASSLRGTEAFF.

This clone was counted once. CDR3 loop: CAWRSGTVGGELFF. CDR3 coding DNA: TGTGCCTGGAGGTCGGGGACAGTGGGCGGGGAGCTGTTTTTT. The rearrangement uses TRBV30 and TRBJ2-2, with TRBD1 identical over 7 bases. Germline V gene lookup returns CDR1 GTSNPN and CDR2 SVGIG (reference sequence). Unmatched junction bases numbered 8, after V lost 3 bases and J lost 7 bases. This CDR3 is built from 14 residues.

This clone has a handful of counts. J is TRBJ1-2 and V is TRBV30; D remains unclear. Trimming cost V 3 bases and J 5 bases, with 13 bases left between them. The CDR3 spans 13 residues. Germline V lookup: CDR1 GTSNPN, CDR2 SVGIG (reference sequence). CDR3 bases: TGTGCCTGGAGCCCATACCCCGAGTATGGCTACACCTTC. Its protein is CAWSPYPEYGYTF. Combining the CDR3 with reference TRBV30 and TRBJ1-2 gives the whole variable domain SQTIHQWPATLVQPVGSPLSLECTVEGTSNPNLYWYRQAAGRGLQLLFYSVGIGQISSEVPQNLSASRPQDRQFILSSKKLLLSDSGFYLCAWSPYPEYGYTFGSGTRLTVV.

The genes are TRBV10-3 and TRBJ1-3; D perhaps matches TRBD1 (6 bases). CDR3 size: 15 residues. V was cut by 6 bases and J by 0 bases, with 12 bases left in between. From germline, CDR1 is ENHRY and CDR2 SYGVKD. The DNA of the CDR3 is TGTGCCATCAGCTCTAGGACAGACTCTGGAAACACCATATATTTT. Encoded protein: CAISSRTDSGNTIYF.

The rearrangement uses TRBV19 and TRBJ1-5; tentative D call: TRBD1 (6 bases). Trimming removed 0 bases at V and 0 bases at J, with 12 bases between. Per germline, CDR1 LNHDA and CDR2 SQIVND (reference sequence). The CDR3 runs 17 residues. CDR3 region: CASSIDPRRGSNQPQHF. CDR3 nucleotides: TGTGCCAGTAGTATAGATCCCCGCAGGGGTAGCAATCAGCCCCAGCATTTT. The whole variable domain, remainder taken from reference TRBV19 and TRBJ1-5, is DGGITQSPKYLFRKEGQNVTLSCEQNLNHDAMYWYRQDPGQGLRLIYYSQIVNDFQKGDIAEGYSVSREKKESFPLTVTSAQKNPTAFYLCASSIDPRRGSNQPQHFGDGTRLSIL.